The subject of this entry is one T cell receptor (beta chain). This specimen comes from a study of beta chain features in type 1 diabetes. Since all of the isolated RNA was reverse transcribed, expressed TCRB transcripts were what got sequenced. TCRdb's copy holds only in-frame clones and misses some; the assay was immunoSEQ multiplex PCR. In the table there are 810,000 or so clones, around a sixth of which are singletons. Germline V lookup: CDR1 SGHRS, CDR2 YFSETQ. V was shortened by 4 bases and J by 1 base, with 15 bases between the two germline ends. This CDR3 has 15 residues. This chain uses TRBV5-1 with TRBJ2-7; D may be TRBD1 (6 bases). This receptor was obtained from a woman aged 18-29 years in good health. The sample comprised naive CD4+ T cells from blood. CDR3 coding DNA: TGCGCCAGCAGCGTACCCGACGGGACATCCTACGAGCAGTACTTC. Its translation: CASSVPDGTSYEQYF.